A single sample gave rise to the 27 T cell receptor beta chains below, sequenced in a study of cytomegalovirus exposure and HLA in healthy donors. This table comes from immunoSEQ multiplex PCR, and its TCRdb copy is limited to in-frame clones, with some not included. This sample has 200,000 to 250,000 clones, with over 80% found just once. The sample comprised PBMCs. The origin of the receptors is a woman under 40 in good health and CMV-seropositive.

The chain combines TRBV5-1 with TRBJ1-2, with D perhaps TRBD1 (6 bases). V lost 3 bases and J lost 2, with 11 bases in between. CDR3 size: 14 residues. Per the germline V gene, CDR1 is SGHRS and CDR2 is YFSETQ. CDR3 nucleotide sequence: TGCGCCAGCAGCTCAAGGACAGAGAACTATGGCTACACCTTC. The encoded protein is CASSSRTENYGYTF.

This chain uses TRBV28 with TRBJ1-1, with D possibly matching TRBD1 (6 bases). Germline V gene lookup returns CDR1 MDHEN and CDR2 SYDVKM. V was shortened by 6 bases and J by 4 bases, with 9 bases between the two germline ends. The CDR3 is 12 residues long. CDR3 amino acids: CASRDRSTEAFF. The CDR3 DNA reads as TGTGCCAGCAGAGACAGGAGCACTGAAGCTTTCTTT.

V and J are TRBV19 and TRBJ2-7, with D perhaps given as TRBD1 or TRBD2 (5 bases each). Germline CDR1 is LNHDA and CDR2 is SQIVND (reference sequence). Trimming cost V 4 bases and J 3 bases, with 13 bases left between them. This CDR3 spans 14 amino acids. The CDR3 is CASSNRDGLYEQYF. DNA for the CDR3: TGTGCCAGTAGTAACCGGGACGGACTCTACGAGCAGTACTTC.

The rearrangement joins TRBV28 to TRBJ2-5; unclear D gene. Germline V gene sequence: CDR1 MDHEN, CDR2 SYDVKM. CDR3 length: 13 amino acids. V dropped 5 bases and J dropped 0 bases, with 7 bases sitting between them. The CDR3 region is CASSLGNQETQYF. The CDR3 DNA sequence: TGTGCCAGCAGTCTGGGGAACCAAGAGACCCAGTACTTC.

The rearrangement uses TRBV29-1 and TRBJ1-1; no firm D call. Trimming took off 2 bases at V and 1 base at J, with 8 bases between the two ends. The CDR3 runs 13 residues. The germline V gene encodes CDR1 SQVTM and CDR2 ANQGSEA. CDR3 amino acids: CSVERGANTEAFF. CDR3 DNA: TGCAGCGTTGAAAGAGGAGCGAACACTGAAGCTTTCTTT. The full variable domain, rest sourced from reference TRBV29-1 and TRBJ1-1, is SAVISQKPSRDICQRGTSLTIQCQVDSQVTMMFWYRQQPGQSLTLIATANQGSEATYESGFVIDKFPISRPNLTFSTLTVSNMSPEDSSIYLCSVERGANTEAFFGQGTRLTVV.

The CDR3 nucleotides are TGTGCCAGCAGCCAGGGAGGGACAGGTCGATTTAGCTCCTACAATGAGCAGTTCTTC. This translates into CASSQGGTGRFSSYNEQFF. V usage is TRBV11-2 and J usage is TRBJ2-1; D is possibly TRBD1 (8 bases). Germline CDR1 reads SGHAT; CDR2 reads FQNNGV. V lost 5 bases and J lost 0, with 23 bases in between. The CDR3 has 19 residues.

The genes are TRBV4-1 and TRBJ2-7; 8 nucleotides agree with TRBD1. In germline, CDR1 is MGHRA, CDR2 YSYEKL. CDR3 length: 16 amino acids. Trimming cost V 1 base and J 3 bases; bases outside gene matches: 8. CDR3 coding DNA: TGCGCCAGCAGCCAAGTGGCGGACAGGGCGGACTACGAGCAGTACTTC. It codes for CASSQVADRADYEQYF.

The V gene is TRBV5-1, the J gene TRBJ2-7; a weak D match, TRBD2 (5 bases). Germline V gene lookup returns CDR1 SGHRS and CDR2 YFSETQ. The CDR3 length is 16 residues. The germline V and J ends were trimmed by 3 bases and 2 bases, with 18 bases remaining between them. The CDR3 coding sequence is TGCGCCAGCAGCTGGAGGACGGCCACTGGCCCCTACGAGCAGTACTTC. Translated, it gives CASSWRTATGPYEQYF.

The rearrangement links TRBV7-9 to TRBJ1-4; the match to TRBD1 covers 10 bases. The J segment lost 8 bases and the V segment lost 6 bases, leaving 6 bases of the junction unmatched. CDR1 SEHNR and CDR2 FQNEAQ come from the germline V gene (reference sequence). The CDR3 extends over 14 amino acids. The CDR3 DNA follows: TGTGCCAGCAGGCGGACAGGGGGAAAAGAAAAACTGTTTTTT. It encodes CASRRTGGKEKLFF.

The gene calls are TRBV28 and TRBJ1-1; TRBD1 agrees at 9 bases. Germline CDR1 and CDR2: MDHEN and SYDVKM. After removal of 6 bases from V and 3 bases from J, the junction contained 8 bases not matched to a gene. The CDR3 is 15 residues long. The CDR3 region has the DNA TGTGCCAGCAGCCCGCAAGGACAGGGGTACACTGAAGCTTTCTTT. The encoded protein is CASSPQGQGYTEAFF.

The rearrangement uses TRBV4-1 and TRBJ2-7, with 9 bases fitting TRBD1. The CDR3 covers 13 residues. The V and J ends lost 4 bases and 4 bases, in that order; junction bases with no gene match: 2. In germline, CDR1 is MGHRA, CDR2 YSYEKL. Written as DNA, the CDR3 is TGCGCCAGCAGCCGGACAGGGGAGTACGAGCAGTACTTC. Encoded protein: CASSRTGEYEQYF.

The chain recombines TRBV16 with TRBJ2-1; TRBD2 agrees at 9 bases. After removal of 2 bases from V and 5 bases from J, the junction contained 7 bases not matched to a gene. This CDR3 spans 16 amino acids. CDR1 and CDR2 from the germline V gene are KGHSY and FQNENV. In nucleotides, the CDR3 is TGTGCCAGCAGCCAAAGGGCTAGCGGGGACAACAATGAGCAGTTCTTC. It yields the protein CASSQRASGDNNEQFF.

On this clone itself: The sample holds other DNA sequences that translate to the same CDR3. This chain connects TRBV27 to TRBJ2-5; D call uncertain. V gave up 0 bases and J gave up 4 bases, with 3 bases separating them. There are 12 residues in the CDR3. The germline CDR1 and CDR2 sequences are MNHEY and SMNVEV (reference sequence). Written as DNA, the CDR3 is TGTGCCAGCAGTTTATCAGGAGAGACCCAGTACTTC. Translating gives CASSLSGETQYF.

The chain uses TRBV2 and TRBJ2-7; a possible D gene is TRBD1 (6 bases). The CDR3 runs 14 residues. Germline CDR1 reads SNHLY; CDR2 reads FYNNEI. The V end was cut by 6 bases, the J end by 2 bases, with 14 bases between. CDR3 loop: CASRGDTQTYEQYF. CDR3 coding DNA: TGTGCCAGCAGAGGGGACACACAAACCTACGAGCAGTACTTC.

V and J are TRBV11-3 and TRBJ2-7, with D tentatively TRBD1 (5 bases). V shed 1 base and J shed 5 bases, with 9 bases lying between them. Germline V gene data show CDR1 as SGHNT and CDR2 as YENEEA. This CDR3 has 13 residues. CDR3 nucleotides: TGTGCCAGCAGCTTAGGCAGGGTAGACGAGCAGTACTTC. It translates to CASSLGRVDEQYF.

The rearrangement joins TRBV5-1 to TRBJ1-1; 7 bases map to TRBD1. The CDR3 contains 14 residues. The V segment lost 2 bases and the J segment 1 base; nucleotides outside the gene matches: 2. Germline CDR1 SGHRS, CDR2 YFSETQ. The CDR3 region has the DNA TGCGCCAGCAGCTTAACAGGGGCGAACACTGAAGCTTTCTTT. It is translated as CASSLTGANTEAFF.

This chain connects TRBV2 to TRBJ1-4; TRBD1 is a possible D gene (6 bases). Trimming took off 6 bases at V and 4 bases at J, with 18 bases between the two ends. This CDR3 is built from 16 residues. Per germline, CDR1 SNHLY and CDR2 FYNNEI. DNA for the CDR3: TGTGCCAGCAGACTCCTACGACAGGCCCATAATGAAAAACTGTTTTTT. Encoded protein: CASRLLRQAHNEKLFF.

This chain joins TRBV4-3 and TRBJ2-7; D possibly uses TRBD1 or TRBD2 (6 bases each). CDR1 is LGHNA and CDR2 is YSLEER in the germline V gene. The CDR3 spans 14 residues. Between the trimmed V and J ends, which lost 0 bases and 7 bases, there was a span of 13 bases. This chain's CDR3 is CASSQEQGGEEQYF. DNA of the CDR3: TGCGCCAGCAGCCAAGAACAGGGAGGCGAAGAGCAGTACTTC.

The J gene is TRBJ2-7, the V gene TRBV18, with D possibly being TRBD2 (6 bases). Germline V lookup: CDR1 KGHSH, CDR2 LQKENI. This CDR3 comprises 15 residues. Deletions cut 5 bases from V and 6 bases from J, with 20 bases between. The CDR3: CASSIGTERLGEQYF. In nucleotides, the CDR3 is TGTGCCAGCTCAATTGGGACTGAGAGGCTCGGCGAGCAGTACTTC.

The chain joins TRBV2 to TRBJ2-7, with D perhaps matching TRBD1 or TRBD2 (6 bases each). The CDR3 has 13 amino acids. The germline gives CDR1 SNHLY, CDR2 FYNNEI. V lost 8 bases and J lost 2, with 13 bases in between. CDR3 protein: CASEGGQTYEQYF. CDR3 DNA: TGTGCCAGCGAGGGGGGCCAGACCTACGAGCAGTACTTC.

CDR3 sequence (DNA): TGTGCCAGCAGTCGACAGGCAAGCACAGATACGCAGTATTTT. This sequence encodes CASSRQASTDTQYF. V is TRBV6-5 and J is TRBJ2-3, with a weak D call TRBD1 (6 bases). The CDR3 is 14 amino acids. The germline V gene has CDR1 MNHEY and CDR2 SVGAGI. Trimming stripped 5 bases from V and 0 bases from J, with 9 bases between.

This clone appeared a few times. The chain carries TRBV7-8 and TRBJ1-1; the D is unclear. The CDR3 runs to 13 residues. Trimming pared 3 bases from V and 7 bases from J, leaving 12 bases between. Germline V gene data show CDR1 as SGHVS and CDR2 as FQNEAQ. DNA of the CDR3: TGTGCCAGCAGCTTGGCCTTAGAGGGTGAAGCTTTCTTT. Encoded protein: CASSLALEGEAFF.

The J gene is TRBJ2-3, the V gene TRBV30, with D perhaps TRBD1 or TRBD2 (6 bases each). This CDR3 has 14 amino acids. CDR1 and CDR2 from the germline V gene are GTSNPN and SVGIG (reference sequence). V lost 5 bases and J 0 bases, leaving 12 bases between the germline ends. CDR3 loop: CAWEEGGSTDTQYF. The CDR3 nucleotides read TGTGCCTGGGAAGAAGGGGGGAGCACAGATACGCAGTATTTT. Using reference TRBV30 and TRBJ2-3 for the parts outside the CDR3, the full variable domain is SQTIHQWPATLVQPVGSPLSLECTVEGTSNPNLYWYRQAAGRGLQLLFYSVGIGQISSEVPQNLSASRPQDRQFILSSKKLLLSDSGFYLCAWEEGGSTDTQYFGPGTRLTVL.

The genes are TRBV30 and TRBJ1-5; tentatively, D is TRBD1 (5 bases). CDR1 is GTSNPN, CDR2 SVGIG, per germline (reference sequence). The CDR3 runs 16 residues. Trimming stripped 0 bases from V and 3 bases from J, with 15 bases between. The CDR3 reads CAWSVLIRQNNQPQHF. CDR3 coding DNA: TGTGCCTGGAGTGTACTTATCCGACAGAACAATCAGCCCCAGCATTTT. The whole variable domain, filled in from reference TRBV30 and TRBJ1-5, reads SQTIHQWPATLVQPVGSPLSLECTVEGTSNPNLYWYRQAAGRGLQLLFYSVGIGQISSEVPQNLSASRPQDRQFILSSKKLLLSDSGFYLCAWSVLIRQNNQPQHFGDGTRLSIL.

In nucleotides, the CDR3 is TGTGCCAGCAGATCAGACCAAGGCGTCTATGGCTACACCTTC. It is translated as CASRSDQGVYGYTF. This rearrangement joins TRBV5-4 to TRBJ1-2; D not certain. CDR1 is SGHNT, CDR2 YYREEE, per germline (reference sequence). The CDR3 has 14 amino acids. The V end lost 5 bases, the J end lost 4 bases, and 15 bases lay between the germline ends. Drawing the rest from reference TRBV5-4 and TRBJ1-2, the complete variable domain is ETGVTQSPTHLIKTRGQQVTLRCSSQSGHNTVSWYQQALGQGPQFIFQYYREEENGRGNFPPRFSGLQFPNYSSELNVNALELDDSALYLCASRSDQGVYGYTFGSGTRLTVV.

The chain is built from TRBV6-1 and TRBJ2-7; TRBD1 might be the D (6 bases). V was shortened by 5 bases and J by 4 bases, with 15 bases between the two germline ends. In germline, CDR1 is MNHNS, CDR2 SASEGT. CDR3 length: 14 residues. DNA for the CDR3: TGTGCCAGCAGTTTTAGTTCGGACAGTTACGAGCAGTACTTC. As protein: CASSFSSDSYEQYF.

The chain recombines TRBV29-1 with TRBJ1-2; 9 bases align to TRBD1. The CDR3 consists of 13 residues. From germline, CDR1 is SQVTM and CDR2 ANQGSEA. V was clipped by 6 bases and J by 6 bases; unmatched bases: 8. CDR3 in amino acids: CSVWGQGGHGYTF. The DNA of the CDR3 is TGCAGCGTCTGGGGACAGGGAGGCCATGGCTACACCTTC.